Each of the 11 T cell receptor beta chains below was sequenced from the same sample in a study of PD-1 blockade in classical Hodgkin lymphoma. The method was immunoSEQ multiplex PCR; TCRdb's version includes in-frame clones alone and lacks a portion of them. The repertoire holds 45,000 or so clones, with 88% as singletons. Patients all relapsed after autologous stem cell transplantation, and there was variation in brentuximab vedotin exposure. This specimen was peripheral blood mononuclear cells (PBMCs), taken at baseline. The receptors originated from a human donor with classical Hodgkin lymphoma.

The rearrangement uses TRBV5-4 and TRBJ1-2; D perhaps matches TRBD1 (6 bases). Trimming stripped 4 bases from V and 4 bases from J, with 11 bases between. Per the germline V gene, CDR1 is SGHNT and CDR2 is YYREEE (reference sequence). The CDR3 is 13 residues long. This CDR3 reads CASSEGHLYGYTF. The CDR3 coding sequence is TGTGCCAGCAGCGAGGGACACCTCTATGGCTACACCTTC.

V usage is TRBV6-1 and J usage is TRBJ1-1; D perhaps matches TRBD1 (5 bases). Between the trimmed V and J ends, which lost 6 bases and 1 base, there was a span of 12 bases. This CDR3 region has 14 residues. Germline values: CDR1 MNHNS, CDR2 SASEGT. CDR3 bases: TGTGCCAGCAGCGCTATGACAGAGAACACTGAAGCTTTCTTT. This encodes CASSAMTENTEAFF.

The rearrangement uses TRBV6-5 and TRBJ2-6; D is undetermined. Germline lookup yields CDR1 MNHEY and CDR2 SVGAGI. The length of the CDR3 is 15 residues. Trimming removed 0 bases at V and 1 base at J, with 4 bases between. This CDR3 reads CASSYSGSGANVLTF. The CDR3 DNA reads as TGTGCCAGCAGTTACTCAGGGTCTGGGGCCAACGTCCTGACTTTC.

The chain uses TRBV11-2 and TRBJ2-7, with D possibly being TRBD1 (5 bases). The V end was cut by 1 base, the J end by 2 bases, with 12 bases between. The CDR3 is 15 residues long. CDR1 is SGHAT and CDR2 is FQNNGV in the germline V gene. The CDR3 nucleotides are TGTGCCAGCAGCTTAGCGTCAGGGTTCACCTACGAGCAGTACTTC. This encodes CASSLASGFTYEQYF.

For the CDR3, the DNA is TGTGCCAGCAGCTTAGAACCGGGGCAGCCCCAGCATTTT. It translates to CASSLEPGQPQHF. This chain links TRBV7-8 with TRBJ1-5; no clear D. Germline V lookup: CDR1 SGHVS, CDR2 FQNEAQ. V lost 1 base and J 7 bases, leaving 8 bases between the germline ends. There are 13 residues in the CDR3.

V is TRBV19 and J is TRBJ2-2; 8 nucleotides align to TRBD1. After removal of 7 bases from V and 7 bases from J, the junction contained 11 bases not matched to a gene. Germline CDR1 and CDR2: LNHDA and SQIVND (reference sequence). This CDR3 is 15 amino acids long. CDR3 amino acids: CASNLGQGWGGELFF. The DNA for the CDR3 is TGTGCCAGTAATCTCGGACAGGGTTGGGGCGGGGAGCTGTTTTTT.

The chain carries TRBV25-1 and TRBJ2-5; no clear D. In germline, CDR1 is MGHDK, CDR2 SYGVNS. V lost 4 bases and J lost 5, with 14 bases in between. The CDR3 spans 14 residues. The CDR3 DNA is TGTGCCAGCAGTGGTCCGGGCGAGGTGGAGACCCAGTACTTC. The encoded protein is CASSGPGEVETQYF. Variable domain in full (rest from reference TRBV25-1 and TRBJ2-5): EADIYQTPRYLVIGTGKKITLECSQTMGHDKMYWYQQDPGMELHLIHYSYGVNSTEKGDLSSESTVSRIRTEHFPLTLESARPSHTSQYLCASSGPGEVETQYFGPGTRLLVL.

This clone has just a few counts. This chain connects TRBV15 to TRBJ2-2, with D hard to call. Germline loops: CDR1 LNHNV, CDR2 YYDKDF (reference sequence). V lost 0 bases to trimming and J lost 2 bases, with 7 bases between them. The CDR3 consists of 15 residues. DNA of the CDR3: TGTGCCACCAGCAGAGACGGAATCAACACCGGGGAGCTGTTTTTT. It translates to CATSRDGINTGELFF.

This chain links TRBV7-2 with TRBJ1-1; perhaps TRBD1 as D (6 bases). This CDR3 spans 13 amino acids. The germline V gene encodes CDR1 SGHTA and CDR2 FQGNSA. Trimming cost V 5 bases and J 5 bases, with 12 bases left between them. CDR3 region: CASSTNRVTEAFF. Here the CDR3 DNA reads TGTGCCAGCAGCACAAACAGGGTAACTGAAGCTTTCTTT.

The J gene is TRBJ2-2, the V gene TRBV7-9; TRBD1 agrees at 10 bases. The length of the CDR3 is 17 residues. V dropped 4 bases and J dropped 5; count of bases not matched to a gene: 10. Per the germline V gene, CDR1 is SEHNR and CDR2 is FQNEAQ (reference sequence). The CDR3 protein is CASSSPSGQGVTGELFF. CDR3 bases: TGTGCCAGCAGCTCCCCCAGCGGACAGGGGGTTACCGGGGAGCTGTTTTTT.

V gene TRBV10-3 combines with J gene TRBJ2-7; 7 nucleotides match TRBD1. The CDR3 consists of 15 residues. Germline CDR1 is ENHRY and CDR2 is SYGVKD. With 3 bases clipped from V and 1 base from J, the junction kept 6 bases outside the gene matches. This chain's CDR3 is CAISDGQGESYEQYF. Here the CDR3 DNA reads TGTGCCATCAGTGATGGGCAGGGGGAATCCTACGAGCAGTACTTC.